The clone carrying this TCR beta chain appeared a few times. The source of the sample is a study of blood T cells in healthy people across ages. In the study overall: The capture of about one barcoded beta molecule per two T cells was achieved by template switching.

Each sample used at least 6.5 million PBMCs. There were at least 5.5 micrograms of total RNA extracted from every sample. This CDR3 has 14 amino acids. CDR1 and CDR2 (germline): MNHNY, SVGAGI (reference sequence). The V end lost 10 bases, the J end lost 1 base, and 15 bases lay between the germline ends. Sample-barcoded 5' priming and a J-beta primer mix drove a second PCR of roughly 6 to 12 cycles. A 12-random-nucleotide template-switch adaptor tagged each cDNA molecule. TCRdb redid the calling of the 5' RACE reads with MiXCR, one entry per CDR3 protein. This table holds approximately 2,000,000 distinct CDR3 sequences, around 42% found once.

The sequence came from a human donor in good health. The chain links TRBV6-6 to TRBJ2-3, with D perhaps TRBD2 (6 bases). The sequenced sample was blood. The CDR3 here is CATTRGLRTDTQYF. In nucleotides, the CDR3 is TGTGCCACCACACGGGGACTCCGCACAGATACGCAGTATTTT.